Listed below are T cell receptor beta chains from one sample, sequenced in a study of blood T cells in healthy people across ages. TCRdb re-called the 5' RACE reads with MiXCR, one entry per CDR3 protein. The sample consists of hundreds of thousands of distinct CDR3 sequences, 40% to 65% of them appearing once. The sample taken for sequencing was blood. These receptor sequences come from a man older than 75 in good health. Each CDR3 is given with its conserved first and last residue. A D gene is named only where the DNA matches it firmly. Not every row has a clone size; where given, it reads once, few, many or a size class.

clone_size,j_call,v_call,d_call,cdr3_nt,cdr3_aa
NA,TRBJ2-3,TRBV10-3,NA,TGTGCCATCAGACCGGGACTCAACACAGATGCGCAGTATTTT,CAIRPGLNTDAQYF
few,TRBJ2-5,TRBV3-1,NA,TGTGCCAGCAGCCCATTTGAAGAGACCCAGTACTTC,CASSPFEETQYF
NA,TRBJ1-2,TRBV5-6,NA,TGTGCCAGCAGCGGCCAGGGGAGTAGCTATGGCTACACCTTC,CASSGQGSSYGYTF
NA,TRBJ2-7,TRBV28,TRBD2,TGTGCCAGCAGTTCCGGGGGGGCTTTCTACGAGCAGTACTTC,CASSSGGAFYEQYF
few,TRBJ2-3,TRBV18,NA,TGTGCCACCGCGGGGCTAGATACGCAGTATTTT,CATAGLDTQYF
NA,TRBJ1-4,TRBV12-3/TRBV12-4,NA,TGTGCCAGCAGTTGGGGAAGGGGTATAACTAATGAAAAACTGTTTTTT,CASSWGRGITNEKLFF
NA,TRBJ2-3,TRBV5-1,NA,TGCGCCAGCAGCTTGGAGGGTATTATCCCAGATACGCAGTATTTT,CASSLEGIIPDTQYF
NA,TRBJ2-7,TRBV28,NA,TGTGCCACCCAGCGGGCCGAGAGCTACAATGAGCAGTACTTC,CATQRAESYNEQYF
once,TRBJ1-1,TRBV5-1,NA,TGCGCCAGCAGCTTTAGGCGGAGCACTGAAGCTTTCTTT,CASSFRRSTEAFF
NA,TRBJ2-1,TRBV25-1,TRBD1,TGTGCCAGCAGTGAGTCCGGGACAGGGAAAACTGAGCAGTTCTTC,CASSESGTGKTEQFF
NA,TRBJ1-1,TRBV4-1,TRBD1,TGCGCCAGCAGTCGGACAGGGAACGGGGACACTGAAGCTTTCTTT,CASSRTGNGDTEAFF
NA,TRBJ2-2,TRBV4-1,TRBD2,TGCGCCAGCAGCCCAGGACTAGCGGGAGTCGGGACCGGGGAGCTGTTTTTT,CASSPGLAGVGTGELFF
NA,TRBJ2-7,TRBV5-1,NA,TGCGCCAGCAGCGTACCTAGCACCAACGAGCAGTACTTC,CASSVPSTNEQYF
many,TRBJ2-1,TRBV4-1,NA,TGCGCCAGCAGCCAAGATTCCCGCGAGCAGTTCTTC,CASSQDSREQFF
NA,TRBJ2-4,TRBV7-2,NA,TGTGCCAGCAGCTTGGCCGGTGTACTCCTTATAGTCAAAAACATTCAGTACTTC,CASSLAGVLLIVKNIQYF
NA,TRBJ2-3,TRBV20-1,NA,TGCAGTGCTCGTAGACAGGACTCGGGGAATACGCAGTATTTT,CSARRQDSGNTQYF
NA,TRBJ2-7,TRBV2,TRBD1,TGTGCCGGCACAGGGGTGAACTTTTCAGACGAGCAGTACTTC,CAGTGVNFSDEQYF
NA,TRBJ1-1,TRBV7-2,TRBD1,TGTGCCAGCAGCCGGAGACAGGGCACTGAAGCTTTCTTT,CASSRRQGTEAFF
few,TRBJ2-7,TRBV5-1,TRBD1,TGCGCCAGCAGCCGTCAAGTTGGGACAGGGGGTTCCTACGAGCAGTACTTC,CASSRQVGTGGSYEQYF
NA,TRBJ2-1,TRBV13,TRBD2,TGTGCCAGCAGCCGCCGGATAGCGGGAGGGCAAGGTGAGCAGTTCTTC,CASSRRIAGGQGEQFF
NA,TRBJ2-7,TRBV27,NA,TGTGCCAGCAGTTCACCGGGACAATCCTCCTGCGAGCAGTACTTC,CASSSPGQSSCEQYF
NA,TRBJ2-7,TRBV11-2,NA,TGTGCCAGCAGCCCTGCCCGGGGAAAAGCCTACAATGAGCAGTACTTC,CASSPARGKAYNEQYF
few,TRBJ2-1,TRBV25-1,NA,TGTGCCAGCAGTGGAAGGACCCATTATTACAATGAGCAGTTCTTC,CASSGRTHYYNEQFF
NA,TRBJ2-7,TRBV3-1,NA,TGTGCCAGCAGCCACGGGGATCGGGCCTACGAGCAGTACTTC,CASSHGDRAYEQYF
NA,TRBJ2-3,TRBV7-2,TRBD2,TGTGCCAGCAGCTCCCTGGGACTAGCGGGAGGGAAGCACAGATACGCGTATTTT,CASSSLGLAGGKHRYAYF
once,TRBJ2-5,TRBV20-1,TRBD2,TGCAGTGCTAGCATAGCGGGAGTAAGGAATGAGCAGTACTTC,CSASIAGVRNEQYF
NA,TRBJ1-1,TRBV9,TRBD1,TGTGCCAGCAGCGTAGTCGACAGGGGTGGAACTGAAGCTTTCTTT,CASSVVDRGGTEAFF
NA,TRBJ2-1,TRBV5-1,TRBD2,TGCGCCAGCAGCCCGGCAGCCTGGGGGGGCAATGAGCAGTTCTTC,CASSPAAWGGNEQFF
many,TRBJ2-7,TRBV28,NA,TGTGCCAGCAGTTCCCCAGGAGGATACGAGCAGTACTTC,CASSSPGGYEQYF
NA,TRBJ2-2,TRBV6-5,TRBD2,TGTGCCAGCAGTTACCAGCCCACTAGCGGGGTAAACACCGGGGAGCTGTTTTTT,CASSYQPTSGVNTGELFF
many,TRBJ2-7,TRBV9,NA,TGTGCCAGCAGCGCGGGGAGTGGTGGCAGCTCCTACGAGCAGTACTTC,CASSAGSGGSSYEQYF
NA,TRBJ2-3,TRBV7-2,NA,TGTGCCAGCAGCCCTCTAGCGCTCCCTATGGATACGCAGTATTTT,CASSPLALPMDTQYF
many,TRBJ1-2,TRBV5-1,NA,TGCGCCAGCAGCCCGGCACCGGACAACGTCTATGGCTACACCTTC,CASSPAPDNVYGYTF
NA,TRBJ2-3,TRBV24-1,NA,TGTGCCACCAGTGCCCGGGGATACGCGTATTTT,CATSARGYAYF
NA,TRBJ2-4,TRBV28,NA,TGTGCCAGCAGCACCCCCGGGGCAGGTAACATTCAGTACTTC,CASSTPGAGNIQYF
NA,TRBJ1-2,TRBV12-3/TRBV12-4,TRBD1,TGTGCCAGCAGTATCTCACAGGGGGTAGGTGGCTACACCTTC,CASSISQGVGGYTF
NA,TRBJ1-6,TRBV6-5,NA,TGTGCCAGCAGTTACTACCCGCTGACAGTTAATTCACCCCTCCACTTT,CASSYYPLTVNSPLHF
few,TRBJ2-4,TRBV5-5,NA,TGTGCCAGCAGCGCCGGCCAAACCTATCGGTACTTC,CASSAGQTYRYF
NA,TRBJ1-1,TRBV12-3/TRBV12-4,NA,TGTGCCAGCAGTTTAGTTCCGGGGAGGAACACTGAAGCTTTCTTT,CASSLVPGRNTEAFF
NA,TRBJ2-1,TRBV7-9,TRBD2,TGTGCCAGCAGTCCTAGGACTAGCGGGAGCTCCAATGAGCAGTTCTTC,CASSPRTSGSSNEQFF
few,TRBJ2-1,TRBV21-1,NA,TGTGCCAGCAGCGGGCCGTTCGTCTACAATGAGCAGTTCTTC,CASSGPFVYNEQFF
few,TRBJ2-7,TRBV7-3,NA,TGTGCCAGCAGCTTGGGGGACGGCTCCTACGAGCAGTACTTC,CASSLGDGSYEQYF
NA,TRBJ2-5,TRBV7-3,TRBD1,TGTGCCAGCAGCTTAACGGGACAGGCACAAGAGACCCAGTACTTC,CASSLTGQAQETQYF
NA,TRBJ2-2,TRBV28,TRBD1,TGTGCCAGCAGTTCGGACAGGGTGGGCTTAACCGGGGAGCTGTTTTTT,CASSSDRVGLTGELFF
few,TRBJ2-7,TRBV6-1,NA,TGTGCCAGCAGTGAACGTCAACCGACCTACGAGCAGTACTTC,CASSERQPTYEQYF
NA,TRBJ2-6,TRBV28,NA,TGTGCCAGCGGCTCCTACAGGCTACTCTCTGGGGCCAACGTCCTGACTTTC,CASGSYRLLSGANVLTF
NA,TRBJ2-7,TRBV9,TRBD1,TGTGCCAGCAGCCCTACGACAGGGGCCTACGAGCAGTACTTC,CASSPTTGAYEQYF
NA,TRBJ2-7,TRBV27,NA,TGTGCCAGCAGTCCCAGCTACCGTTTCTCCTACGAGCAGTACTTC,CASSPSYRFSYEQYF
few,TRBJ2-5,TRBV2,TRBD2,TGTGCCAGCCCTGGAACTAGCGGGAGAGGGCAGGAGACCCAGTACTTC,CASPGTSGRGQETQYF
many,TRBJ2-1,TRBV5-1,NA,TGCGCCAGCAGCTTGAGAGGTCGCAACAATGAGCAGTTCTTC,CASSLRGRNNEQFF
few,TRBJ2-1,TRBV4-1,TRBD1,TGCGCCAGCAGCCAAGCACAACAGGGGGTTGGTGAGCAGTTCTTC,CASSQAQQGVGEQFF
NA,TRBJ2-7,TRBV20-1,TRBD1,TGCAGTGCTAGGAGGACAGGGGGCCGGTACGAGCAGTACTTC,CSARRTGGRYEQYF
few,TRBJ1-6,TRBV6-5,TRBD1,TGTGCCAGCAGCCTACTCCATCAGACAGGGATCGGGTCACCCCTCCACTTT,CASSLLHQTGIGSPLHF
NA,TRBJ1-2,TRBV29-1,NA,NA,CSGNFPTGASYGCTF
many,TRBJ2-5,TRBV25-1,TRBD2,TGTGCCAGCAGTGAATCTCAAAGACTAGCGGCCTTTCAAGAGACCCAGTACTTC,CASSESQRLAAFQETQYF
NA,TRBJ2-5,TRBV20-1,NA,TGCAGTGCTAGAGATGACCCGGGGCCTTATCAAGAGACCCAGTACTTC,CSARDDPGPYQETQYF
NA,TRBJ2-7,TRBV20-1,NA,TGCAGTGCCCCTTCCAGCCACGAGCAGTACTTC,CSAPSSHEQYF